The 7 T cell receptor beta chains presented below share a single source sample, sequenced in a study of T cell changes during pregnancy in multiple sclerosis. The table came from immunoSEQ multiplex PCR; TCRdb's copy has only in-frame clones and leaves some out. The repertoire consists of around 34,000 clones, with 90% occurring once and the leading ten covering 9.5% to 15%. The specimen was CD8+ T cells from peripheral blood mononuclear cells, collected in the first trimester of pregnancy. These receptors came from a female donor with multiple sclerosis, enrolled in a pregnancy study.

This chain uses TRBV15 with TRBJ2-7, with D tentatively TRBD1 (6 bases). V was cut by 2 bases and J by 5 bases, with 10 bases left in between. From germline, CDR1 is LNHNV and CDR2 YYDKDF (reference sequence). The CDR3 consists of 13 residues. The CDR3 coding sequence is TGTGCCACCAGCAGAACAGGGCCGGACGAGCAGTACTTC. The encoded protein is CATSRTGPDEQYF.

The rearrangement joins TRBV6-6 to TRBJ2-2; D may be TRBD2 (5 bases). The ends were cut back, 1 base at V and 16 bases at J, with 16 bases in the middle. From germline, CDR1 is MNHNY and CDR2 SVGAGI (reference sequence). The CDR3 sequence is 13 residues long. CDR3 nucleotides: TGTGCCAGCAGTTACTTTTGGAGGTCTGGAGAGTTTTTT. It codes for CASSYFWRSGEFF.

This chain links TRBV6-6 with TRBJ2-1; 9 bases agree with TRBD2. The J segment lost 8 bases and the V segment lost 5 bases, leaving 10 bases of the junction unmatched. CDR3 length: 15 residues. Germline loops: CDR1 MNHNY, CDR2 SVGAGI (reference sequence). This CDR3 is CASSTRGGRAYEQFF. In nucleotides, the CDR3 is TGTGCCAGCAGTACTCGTGGCGGGAGGGCCTATGAGCAGTTCTTC.

The chain carries TRBV11-2 and TRBJ2-7; 10 positions match TRBD2. Germline V gives CDR1 SGHAT, CDR2 FQNNGV. The J segment lost 4 bases and the V segment lost 4 bases, leaving 10 bases of the junction unmatched. The CDR3 sequence is 16 residues long. The DNA for the CDR3 is TGTGCCAGCAGCTCCCCAGCGGGAGGGACTTCGTACGAGCAGTACTTC. Its translation: CASSSPAGGTSYEQYF.

The chain uses TRBV28 and TRBJ2-3; 11 positions match TRBD2. This CDR3 has 18 residues. The germline gives CDR1 MDHEN, CDR2 SYDVKM. V shed 4 bases and J 3 bases; nucleotides not matched to a gene: 12. The DNA of the CDR3 is TGTGCCAGCAGTTGGCCCATACTAGCGGGAGTTCGGACAGATACGCAGTATTTT. It yields the protein CASSWPILAGVRTDTQYF.

This rearrangement joins TRBV2 to TRBJ2-1, with D unresolved. Trimming took off 8 bases at V and 5 bases at J, with 10 bases between the two ends. CDR1 is SNHLY and CDR2 is FYNNEI in the germline V gene. CDR3 length: 12 residues. For the CDR3, the DNA is TGTGCCAGCTTTGAACGGGACAATGAGCAGTTCTTC. Protein: CASFERDNEQFF.

This clone was counted a single time. The chain couples TRBV10-3 to TRBJ2-1; 14 bases match TRBD2. With 3 bases clipped from V and 6 bases from J, the junction kept 1 base outside the gene matches. From germline, CDR1 is ENHRY and CDR2 SYGVKD. The CDR3 has 15 residues. CDR3 in amino acids: CAISDGTSGSNEQFF. The CDR3 DNA follows: TGTGCCATCAGTGACGGGACTAGCGGGAGCAATGAGCAGTTCTTC.